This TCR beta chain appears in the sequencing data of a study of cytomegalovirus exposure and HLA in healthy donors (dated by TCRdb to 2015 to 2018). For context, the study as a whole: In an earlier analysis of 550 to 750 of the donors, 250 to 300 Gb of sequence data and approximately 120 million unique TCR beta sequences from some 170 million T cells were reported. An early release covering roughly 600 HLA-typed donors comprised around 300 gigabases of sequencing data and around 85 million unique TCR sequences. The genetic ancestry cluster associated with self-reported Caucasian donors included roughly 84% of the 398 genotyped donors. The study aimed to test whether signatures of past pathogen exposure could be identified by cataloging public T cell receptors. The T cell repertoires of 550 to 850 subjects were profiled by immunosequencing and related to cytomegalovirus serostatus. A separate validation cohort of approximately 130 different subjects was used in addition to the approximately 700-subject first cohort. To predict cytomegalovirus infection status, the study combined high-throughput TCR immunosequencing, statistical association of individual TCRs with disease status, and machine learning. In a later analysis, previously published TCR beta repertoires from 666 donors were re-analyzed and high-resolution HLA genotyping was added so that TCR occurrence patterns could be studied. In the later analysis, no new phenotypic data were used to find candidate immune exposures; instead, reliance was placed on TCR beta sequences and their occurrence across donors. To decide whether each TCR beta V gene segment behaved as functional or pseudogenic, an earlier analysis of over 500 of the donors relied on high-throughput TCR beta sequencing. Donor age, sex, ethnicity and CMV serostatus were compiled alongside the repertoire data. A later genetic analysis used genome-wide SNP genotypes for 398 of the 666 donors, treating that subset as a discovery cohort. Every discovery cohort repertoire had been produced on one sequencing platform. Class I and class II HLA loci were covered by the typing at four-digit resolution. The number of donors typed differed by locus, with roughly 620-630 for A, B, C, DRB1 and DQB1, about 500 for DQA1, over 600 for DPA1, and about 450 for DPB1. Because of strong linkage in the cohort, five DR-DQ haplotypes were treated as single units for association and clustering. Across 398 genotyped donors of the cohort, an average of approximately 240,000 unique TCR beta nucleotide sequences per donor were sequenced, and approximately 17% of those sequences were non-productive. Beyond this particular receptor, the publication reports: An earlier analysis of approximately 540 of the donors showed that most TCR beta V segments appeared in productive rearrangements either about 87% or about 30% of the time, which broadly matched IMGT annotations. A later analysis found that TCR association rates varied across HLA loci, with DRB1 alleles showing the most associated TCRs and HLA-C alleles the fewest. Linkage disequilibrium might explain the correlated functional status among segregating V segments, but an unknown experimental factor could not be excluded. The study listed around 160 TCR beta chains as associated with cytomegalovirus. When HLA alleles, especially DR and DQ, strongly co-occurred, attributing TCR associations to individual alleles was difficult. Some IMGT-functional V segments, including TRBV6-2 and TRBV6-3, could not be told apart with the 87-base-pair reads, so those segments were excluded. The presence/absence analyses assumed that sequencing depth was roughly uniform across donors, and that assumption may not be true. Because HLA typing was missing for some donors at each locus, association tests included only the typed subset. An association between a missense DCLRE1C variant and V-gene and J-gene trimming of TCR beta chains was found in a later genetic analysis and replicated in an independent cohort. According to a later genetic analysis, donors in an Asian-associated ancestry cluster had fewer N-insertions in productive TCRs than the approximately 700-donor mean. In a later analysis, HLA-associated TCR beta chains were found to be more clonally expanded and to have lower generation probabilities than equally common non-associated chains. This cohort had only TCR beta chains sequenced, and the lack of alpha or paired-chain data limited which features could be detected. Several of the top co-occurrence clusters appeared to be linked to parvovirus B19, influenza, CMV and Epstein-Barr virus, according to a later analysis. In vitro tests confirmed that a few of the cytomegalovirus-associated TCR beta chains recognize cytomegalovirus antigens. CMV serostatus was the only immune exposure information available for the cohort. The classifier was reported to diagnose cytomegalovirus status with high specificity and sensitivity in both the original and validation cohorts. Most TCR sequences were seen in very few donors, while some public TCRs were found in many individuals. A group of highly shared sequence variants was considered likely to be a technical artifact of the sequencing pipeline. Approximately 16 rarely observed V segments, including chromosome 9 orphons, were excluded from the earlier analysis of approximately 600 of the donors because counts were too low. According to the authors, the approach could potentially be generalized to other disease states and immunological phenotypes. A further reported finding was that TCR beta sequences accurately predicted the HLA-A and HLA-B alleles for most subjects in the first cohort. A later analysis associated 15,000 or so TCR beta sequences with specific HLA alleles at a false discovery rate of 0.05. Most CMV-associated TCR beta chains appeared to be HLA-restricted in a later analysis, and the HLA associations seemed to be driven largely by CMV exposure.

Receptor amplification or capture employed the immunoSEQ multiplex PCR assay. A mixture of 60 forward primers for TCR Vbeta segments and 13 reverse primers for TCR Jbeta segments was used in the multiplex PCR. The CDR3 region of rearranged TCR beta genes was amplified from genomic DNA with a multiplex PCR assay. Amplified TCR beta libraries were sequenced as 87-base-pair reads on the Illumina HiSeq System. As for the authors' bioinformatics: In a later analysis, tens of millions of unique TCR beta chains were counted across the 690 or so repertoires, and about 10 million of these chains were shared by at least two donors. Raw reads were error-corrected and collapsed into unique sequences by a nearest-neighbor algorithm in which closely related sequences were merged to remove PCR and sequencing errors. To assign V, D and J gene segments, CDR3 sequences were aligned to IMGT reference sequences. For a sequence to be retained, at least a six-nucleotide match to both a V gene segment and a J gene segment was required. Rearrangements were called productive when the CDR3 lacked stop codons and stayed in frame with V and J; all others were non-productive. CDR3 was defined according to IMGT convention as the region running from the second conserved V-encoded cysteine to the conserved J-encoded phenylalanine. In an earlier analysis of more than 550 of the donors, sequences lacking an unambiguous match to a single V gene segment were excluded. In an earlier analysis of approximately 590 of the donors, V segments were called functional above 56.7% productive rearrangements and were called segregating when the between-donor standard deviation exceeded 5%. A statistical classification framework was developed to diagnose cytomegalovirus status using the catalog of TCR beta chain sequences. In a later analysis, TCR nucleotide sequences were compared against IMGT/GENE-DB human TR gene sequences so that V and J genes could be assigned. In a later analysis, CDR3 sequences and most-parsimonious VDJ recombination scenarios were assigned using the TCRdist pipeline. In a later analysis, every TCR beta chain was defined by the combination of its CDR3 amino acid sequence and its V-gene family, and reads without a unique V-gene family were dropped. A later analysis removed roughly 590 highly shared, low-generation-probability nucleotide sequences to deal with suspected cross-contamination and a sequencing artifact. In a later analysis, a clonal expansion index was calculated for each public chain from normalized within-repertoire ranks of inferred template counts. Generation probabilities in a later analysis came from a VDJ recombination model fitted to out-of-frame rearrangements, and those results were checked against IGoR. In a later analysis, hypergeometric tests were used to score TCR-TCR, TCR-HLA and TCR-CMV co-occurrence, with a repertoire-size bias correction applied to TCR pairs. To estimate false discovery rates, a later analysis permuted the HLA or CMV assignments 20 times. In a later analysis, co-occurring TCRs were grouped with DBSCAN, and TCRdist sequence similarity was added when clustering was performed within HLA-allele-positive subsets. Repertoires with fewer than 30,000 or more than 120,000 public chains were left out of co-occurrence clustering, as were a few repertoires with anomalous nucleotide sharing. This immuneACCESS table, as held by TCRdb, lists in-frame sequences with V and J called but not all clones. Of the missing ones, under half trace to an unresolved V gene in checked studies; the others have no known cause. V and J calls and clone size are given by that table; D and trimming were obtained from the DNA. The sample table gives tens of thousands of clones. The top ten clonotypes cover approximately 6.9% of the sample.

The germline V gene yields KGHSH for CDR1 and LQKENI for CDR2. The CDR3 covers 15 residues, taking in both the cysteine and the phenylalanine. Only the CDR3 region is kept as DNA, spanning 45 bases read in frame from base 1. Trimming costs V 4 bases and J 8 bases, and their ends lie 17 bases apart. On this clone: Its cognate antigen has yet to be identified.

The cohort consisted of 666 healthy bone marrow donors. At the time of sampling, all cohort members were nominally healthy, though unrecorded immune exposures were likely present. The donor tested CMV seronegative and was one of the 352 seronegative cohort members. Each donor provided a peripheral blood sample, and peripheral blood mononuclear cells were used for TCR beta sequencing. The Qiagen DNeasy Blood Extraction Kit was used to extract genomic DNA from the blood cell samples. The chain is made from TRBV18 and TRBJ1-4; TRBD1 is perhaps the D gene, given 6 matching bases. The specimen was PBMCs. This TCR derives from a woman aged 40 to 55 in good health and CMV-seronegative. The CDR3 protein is CASSQSRGDGEKLFF. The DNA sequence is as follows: TGTGCCAGCTCACAGTCCAGGGGTGACGGGGAAAAACTGTTTTTT.